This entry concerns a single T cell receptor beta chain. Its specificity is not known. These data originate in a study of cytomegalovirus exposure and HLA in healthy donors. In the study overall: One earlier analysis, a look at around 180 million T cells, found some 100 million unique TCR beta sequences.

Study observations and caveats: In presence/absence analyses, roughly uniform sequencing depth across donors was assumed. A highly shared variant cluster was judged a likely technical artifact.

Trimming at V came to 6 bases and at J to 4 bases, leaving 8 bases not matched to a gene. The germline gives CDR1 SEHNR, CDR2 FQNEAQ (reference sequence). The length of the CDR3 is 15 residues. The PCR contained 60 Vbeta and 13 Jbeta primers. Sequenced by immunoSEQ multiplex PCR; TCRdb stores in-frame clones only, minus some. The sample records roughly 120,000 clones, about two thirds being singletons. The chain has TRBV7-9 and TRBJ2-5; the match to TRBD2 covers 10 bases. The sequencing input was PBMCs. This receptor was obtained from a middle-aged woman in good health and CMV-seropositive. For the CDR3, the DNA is TGTGCCAGCAGTTCGAGCGGGGGGGCTGGAGAGACCCAGTACTTC. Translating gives CASSSSGGAGETQYF.